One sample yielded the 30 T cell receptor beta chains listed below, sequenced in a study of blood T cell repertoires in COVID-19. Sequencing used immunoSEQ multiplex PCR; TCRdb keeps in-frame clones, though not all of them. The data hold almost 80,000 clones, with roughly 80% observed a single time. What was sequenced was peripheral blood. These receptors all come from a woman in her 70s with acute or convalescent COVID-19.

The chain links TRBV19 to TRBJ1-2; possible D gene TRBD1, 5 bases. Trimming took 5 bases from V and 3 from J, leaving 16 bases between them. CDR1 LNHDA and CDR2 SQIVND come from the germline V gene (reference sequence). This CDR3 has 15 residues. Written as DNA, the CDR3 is TGTGCCAGTAGTGGTGTGAGGGGAGGCGACTATGGCTACACCTTC. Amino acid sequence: CASSGVRGGDYGYTF. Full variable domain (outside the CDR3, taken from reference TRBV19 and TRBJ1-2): DGGITQSPKYLFRKEGQNVTLSCEQNLNHDAMYWYRQDPGQGLRLIYYSQIVNDFQKGDIAEGYSVSREKKESFPLTVTSAQKNPTAFYLCASSGVRGGDYGYTFGSGTRLTVV.

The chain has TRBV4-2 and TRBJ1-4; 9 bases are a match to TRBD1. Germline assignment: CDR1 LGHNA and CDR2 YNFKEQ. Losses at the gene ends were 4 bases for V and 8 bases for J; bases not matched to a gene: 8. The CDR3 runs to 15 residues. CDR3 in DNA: TGTGCCAGCAGCCTCTTGGGGGACAGGGTGGAAAAACTGTTTTTT. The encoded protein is CASSLLGDRVEKLFF.

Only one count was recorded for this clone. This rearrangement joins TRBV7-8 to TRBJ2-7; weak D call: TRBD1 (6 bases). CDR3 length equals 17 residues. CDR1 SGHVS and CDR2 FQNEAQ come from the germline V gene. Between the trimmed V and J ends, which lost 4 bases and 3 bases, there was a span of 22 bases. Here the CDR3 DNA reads TGTGCCAGCAGCTCCCAACCGACCAGGGGCGGCAGCTACGAGCAGTACTTC. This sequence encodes CASSSQPTRGGSYEQYF.

CDR3 region: CASSLERIQETQYF. The CDR3 region has the DNA TGTGCCAGCAGTTTGGAGCGGATTCAAGAGACCCAGTACTTC. The rearrangement uses TRBV6-5 and TRBJ2-5, with a weak D call TRBD2 (5 bases). The CDR3 runs 14 residues. The germline gives CDR1 MNHEY, CDR2 SVGAGI. V was clipped by 4 bases and J by 2 bases, with 11 bases between them.

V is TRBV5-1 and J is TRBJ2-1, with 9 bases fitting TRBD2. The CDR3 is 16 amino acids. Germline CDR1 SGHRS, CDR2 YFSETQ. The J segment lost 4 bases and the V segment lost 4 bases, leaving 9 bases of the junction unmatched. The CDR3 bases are TGCGCCAGCAGCCCCGAGCCAGCGGGAGGTTACAATGAGCAGTTCTTC. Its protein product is CASSPEPAGGYNEQFF.

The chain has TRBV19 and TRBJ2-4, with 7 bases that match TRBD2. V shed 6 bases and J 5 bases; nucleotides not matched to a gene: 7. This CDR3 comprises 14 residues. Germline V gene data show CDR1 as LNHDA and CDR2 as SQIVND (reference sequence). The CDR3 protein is CASSLAGRENIQYF. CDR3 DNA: TGTGCCAGTAGCTTAGCAGGGAGGGAAAACATTCAGTACTTC.

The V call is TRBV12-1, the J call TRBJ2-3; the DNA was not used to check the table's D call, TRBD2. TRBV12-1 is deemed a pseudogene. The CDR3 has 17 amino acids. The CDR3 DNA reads TGTGCCAGCAGCTTACGACTAGCGGGAGTGCATACAGATACGCAGTATTTT. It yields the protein CASSLRLAGVHTDTQYF.

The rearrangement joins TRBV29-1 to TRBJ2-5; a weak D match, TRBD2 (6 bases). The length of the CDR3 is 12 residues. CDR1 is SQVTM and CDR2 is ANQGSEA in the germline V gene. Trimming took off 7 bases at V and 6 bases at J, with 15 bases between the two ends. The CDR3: CSGLESAQTQYF. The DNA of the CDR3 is TGCAGCGGACTAGAAAGTGCACAGACCCAGTACTTC.

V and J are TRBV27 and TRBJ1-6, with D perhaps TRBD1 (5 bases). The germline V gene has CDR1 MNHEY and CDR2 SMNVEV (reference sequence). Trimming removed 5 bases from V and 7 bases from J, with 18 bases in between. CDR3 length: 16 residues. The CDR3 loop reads CASSPRGGTRNSPLHF. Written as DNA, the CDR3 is TGTGCCAGCAGTCCCCGGGGGGGAACAAGGAATTCACCCCTCCACTTT.

The CDR3 nucleotides are TGTGCCAGCAGGGCAAGGACTCTTAAGGGCGATGAGCAGTTCTTC. Translation: CASRARTLKGDEQFF. V usage is TRBV6-5 and J usage is TRBJ2-1, with a weak D call TRBD2 (5 bases). V was shortened by 6 bases and J by 8 bases, with 20 bases between the two germline ends. Per germline, CDR1 MNHEY and CDR2 SVGAGI. The CDR3 covers 15 residues.

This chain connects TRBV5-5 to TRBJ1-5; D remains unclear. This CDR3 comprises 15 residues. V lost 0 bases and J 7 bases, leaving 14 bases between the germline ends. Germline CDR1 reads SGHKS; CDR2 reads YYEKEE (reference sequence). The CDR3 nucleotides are TGTGCCAGCAGCTTGGGGTTGCAAGGCGGACAGCCCCAGCATTTT. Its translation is CASSLGLQGGQPQHF.

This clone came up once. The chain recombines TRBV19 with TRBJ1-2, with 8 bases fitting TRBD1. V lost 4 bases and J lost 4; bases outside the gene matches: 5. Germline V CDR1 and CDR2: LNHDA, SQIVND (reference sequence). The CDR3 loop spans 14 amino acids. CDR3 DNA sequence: TGTGCCAGTAGTACCCTGACAGGGGTCTATGGCTACACCTTC. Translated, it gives CASSTLTGVYGYTF.

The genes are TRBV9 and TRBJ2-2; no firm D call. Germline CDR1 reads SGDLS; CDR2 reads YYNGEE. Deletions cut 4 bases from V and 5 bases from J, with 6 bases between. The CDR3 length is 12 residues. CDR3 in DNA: TGTGCCAGCAGCCCCCTTACCGGGGAGCTGTTTTTT. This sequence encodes CASSPLTGELFF.

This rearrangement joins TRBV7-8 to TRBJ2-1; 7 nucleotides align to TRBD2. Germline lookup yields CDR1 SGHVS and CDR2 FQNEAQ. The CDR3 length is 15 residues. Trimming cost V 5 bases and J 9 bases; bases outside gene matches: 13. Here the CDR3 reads CASSLPYRAGREQFF. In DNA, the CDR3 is TGTGCCAGCAGCCTTCCTTATAGAGCGGGACGTGAGCAGTTCTTC.

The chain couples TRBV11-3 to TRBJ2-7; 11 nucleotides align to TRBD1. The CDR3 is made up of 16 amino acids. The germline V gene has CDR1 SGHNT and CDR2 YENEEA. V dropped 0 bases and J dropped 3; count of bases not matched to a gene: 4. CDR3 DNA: TGTGCCAGCAGCTTAGAATGGACAGGGGGCATCTACGAGCAGTACTTC. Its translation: CASSLEWTGGIYEQYF.

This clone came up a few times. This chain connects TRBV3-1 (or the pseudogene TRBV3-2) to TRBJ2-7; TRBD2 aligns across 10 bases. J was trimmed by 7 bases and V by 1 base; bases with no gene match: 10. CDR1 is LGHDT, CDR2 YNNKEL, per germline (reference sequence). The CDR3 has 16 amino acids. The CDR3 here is CASSQGWLAGVREQYF. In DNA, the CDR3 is TGTGCCAGCAGCCAAGGTTGGCTAGCGGGAGTGAGGGAGCAGTACTTC.

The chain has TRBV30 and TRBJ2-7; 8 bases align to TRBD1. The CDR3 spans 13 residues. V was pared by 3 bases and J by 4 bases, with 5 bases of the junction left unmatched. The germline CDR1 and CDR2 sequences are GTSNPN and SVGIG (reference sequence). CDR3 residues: CAWSPDRDYEQYF. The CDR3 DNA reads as TGTGCCTGGAGCCCGGACAGGGATTACGAGCAGTACTTC.

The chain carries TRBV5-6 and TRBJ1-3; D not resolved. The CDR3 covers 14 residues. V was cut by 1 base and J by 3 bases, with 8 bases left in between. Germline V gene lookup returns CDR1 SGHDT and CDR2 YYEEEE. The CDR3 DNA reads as TGTGCCAGCAGCTTGACAGCCTTTGGAAACACCATATATTTT. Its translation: CASSLTAFGNTIYF.

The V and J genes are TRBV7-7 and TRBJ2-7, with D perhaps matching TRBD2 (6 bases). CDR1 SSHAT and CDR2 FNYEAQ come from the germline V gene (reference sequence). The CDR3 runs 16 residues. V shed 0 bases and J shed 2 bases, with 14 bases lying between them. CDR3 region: CASSLAEGTFTYEQYF. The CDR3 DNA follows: TGTGCCAGCAGCTTAGCGGAGGGCACCTTCACCTACGAGCAGTACTTC.

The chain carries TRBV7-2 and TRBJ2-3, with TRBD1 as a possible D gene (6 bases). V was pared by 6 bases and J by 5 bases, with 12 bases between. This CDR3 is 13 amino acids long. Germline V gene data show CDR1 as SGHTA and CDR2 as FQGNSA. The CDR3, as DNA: TGTGCCAGCAGTTTCAACAGGGAAGATACGCAGTATTTT. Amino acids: CASSFNREDTQYF. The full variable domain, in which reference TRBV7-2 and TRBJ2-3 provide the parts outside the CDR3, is GAGVSQSPSNKVTEKGKDVELRCDPISGHTALYWYRQSLGQGLEFLIYFQGNSAPDKSGLPSDRFSAERTGGSVSTLTIQRTQQEDSAVYLCASSFNREDTQYFGPGTRLTVL.

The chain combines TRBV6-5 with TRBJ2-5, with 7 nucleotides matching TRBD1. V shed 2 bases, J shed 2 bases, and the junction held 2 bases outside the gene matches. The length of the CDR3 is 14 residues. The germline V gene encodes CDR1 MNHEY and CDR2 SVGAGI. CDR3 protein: CASSYRDRQETQYF. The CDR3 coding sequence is TGTGCCAGCAGTTACCGGGACAGACAAGAGACCCAGTACTTC.

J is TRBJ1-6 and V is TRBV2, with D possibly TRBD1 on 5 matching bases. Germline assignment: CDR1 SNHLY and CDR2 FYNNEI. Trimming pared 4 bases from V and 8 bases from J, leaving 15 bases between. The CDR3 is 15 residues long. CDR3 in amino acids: CASSGGEGRHSPLHF. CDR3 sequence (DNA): TGTGCCAGCAGTGGGGGGGAGGGGCGGCATTCACCCCTCCACTTT. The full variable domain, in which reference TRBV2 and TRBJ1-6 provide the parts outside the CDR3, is EPEVTQTPSHQVTQMGQEVILRCVPISNHLYFYWYRQILGQKVEFLVSFYNNEISEKSEIFDDQFSVERPDGSNFTLKIRSTKLEDSAMYFCASSGGEGRHSPLHFGNGTRLTVT.

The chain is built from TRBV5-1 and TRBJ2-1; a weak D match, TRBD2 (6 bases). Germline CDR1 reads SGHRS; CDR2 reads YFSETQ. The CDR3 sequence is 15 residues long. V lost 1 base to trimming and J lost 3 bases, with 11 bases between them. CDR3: CASSLSATSYNEQFF. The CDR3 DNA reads TGCGCCAGCAGCTTGTCAGCGACTAGCTACAATGAGCAGTTCTTC.

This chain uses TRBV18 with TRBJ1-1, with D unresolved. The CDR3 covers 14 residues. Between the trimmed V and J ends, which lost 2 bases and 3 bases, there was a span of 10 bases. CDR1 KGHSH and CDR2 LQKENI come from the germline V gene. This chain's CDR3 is CASSPFSRDTEAFF. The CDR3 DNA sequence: TGTGCCAGCTCACCATTTTCCCGGGACACTGAAGCTTTCTTT.

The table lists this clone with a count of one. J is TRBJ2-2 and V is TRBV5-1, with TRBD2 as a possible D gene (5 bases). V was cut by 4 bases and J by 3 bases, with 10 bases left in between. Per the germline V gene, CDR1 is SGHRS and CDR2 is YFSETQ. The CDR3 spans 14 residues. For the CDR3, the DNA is TGCGCCAGCAGCGGACGAGCGGACACCGGGGAGCTGTTTTTT. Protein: CASSGRADTGELFF. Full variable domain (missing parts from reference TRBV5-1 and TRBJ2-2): KAGVTQTPRYLIKTRGQQVTLSCSPISGHRSVSWYQQTPGQGLQFLFEYFSETQRNKGNFPGRFSGRQFSNSRSEMNVSTLELGDSALYLCASSGRADTGELFFGEGSRLTVL.

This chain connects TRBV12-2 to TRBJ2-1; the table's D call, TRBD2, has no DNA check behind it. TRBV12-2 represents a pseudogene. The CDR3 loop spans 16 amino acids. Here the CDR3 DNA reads TGTGCAAGTCGCTTAATAGAGCGGGAGGGCCGCAATGAGCAGTTCTTC. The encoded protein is CASRLIEREGRNEQFF.

CDR3 sequence: CASGVAGGGKDTQYF. DNA for the CDR3: TGCGCCAGCGGAGTAGCGGGAGGGGGTAAAGATACGCAGTATTTT. The V gene is TRBV5-1, the J gene TRBJ2-3; TRBD2 matches at 11 bases. Losses at the gene ends were 7 bases for V and 5 bases for J; bases not matched to a gene: 9. Germline lookup yields CDR1 SGHRS and CDR2 YFSETQ. The CDR3 is 15 residues long.

The DNA of the CDR3 is TGTGCCAGCAGCGTCGACCTTAGCGTGACGTCCTACGAGCAGTACTTC. Translating gives CASSVDLSVTSYEQYF. The chain employs TRBV9 and TRBJ2-7; TRBD2 is a possible D gene (5 bases). The CDR3 totals 16 residues. V was pared by 2 bases and J by 1 base, with 16 bases between. CDR1 is SGDLS, CDR2 YYNGEE, per germline.

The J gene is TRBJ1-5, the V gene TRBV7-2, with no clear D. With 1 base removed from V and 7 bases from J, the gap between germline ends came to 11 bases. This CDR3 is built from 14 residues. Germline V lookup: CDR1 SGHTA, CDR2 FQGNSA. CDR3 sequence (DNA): TGTGCCAGCAGCTTAGAGGAGGGTCTGCAGCCCCAGCATTTT. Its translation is CASSLEEGLQPQHF. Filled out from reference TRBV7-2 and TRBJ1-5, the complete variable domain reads GAGVSQSPSNKVTEKGKDVELRCDPISGHTALYWYRQSLGQGLEFLIYFQGNSAPDKSGLPSDRFSAERTGGSVSTLTIQRTQQEDSAVYLCASSLEEGLQPQHFGDGTRLSIL.

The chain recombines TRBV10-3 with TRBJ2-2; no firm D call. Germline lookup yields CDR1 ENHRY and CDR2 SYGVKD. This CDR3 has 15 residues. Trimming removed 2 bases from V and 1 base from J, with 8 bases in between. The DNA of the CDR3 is TGTGCCATCAGTGAGATAGTGCAGAACACCGGGGAGCTGTTTTTT. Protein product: CAISEIVQNTGELFF.